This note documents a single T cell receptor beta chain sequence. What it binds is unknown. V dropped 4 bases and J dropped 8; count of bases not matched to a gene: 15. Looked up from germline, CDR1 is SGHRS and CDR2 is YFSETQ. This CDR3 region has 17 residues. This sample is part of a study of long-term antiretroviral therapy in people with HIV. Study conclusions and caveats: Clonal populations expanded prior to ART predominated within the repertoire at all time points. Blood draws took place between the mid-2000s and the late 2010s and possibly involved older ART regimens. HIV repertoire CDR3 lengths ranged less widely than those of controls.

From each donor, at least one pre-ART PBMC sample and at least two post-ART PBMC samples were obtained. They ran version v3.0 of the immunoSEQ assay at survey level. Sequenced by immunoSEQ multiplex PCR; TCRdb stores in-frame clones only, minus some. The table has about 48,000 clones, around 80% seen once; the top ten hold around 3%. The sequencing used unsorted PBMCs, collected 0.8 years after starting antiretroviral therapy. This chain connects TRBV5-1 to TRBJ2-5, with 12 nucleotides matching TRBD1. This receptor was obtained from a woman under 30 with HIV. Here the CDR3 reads CASSATGTGGPAKTQYF. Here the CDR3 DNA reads TGCGCCAGCAGCGCAACCGGGACAGGGGGCCCAGCGAAAACCCAGTACTTC.